These 22 T cell receptor beta chains were all obtained from the same sample, sequenced in a study of vaccination effects on CD4 cells after COVID-19. ViraFEST used viral peptide pools to expand antigen-specific CD4+ T cells before sequencing. Investigators separated out CD4+ T cells once 10 days of culture had passed. Nucleocapsid antibodies stayed negative before and after vaccination, showing no earlier SARS-CoV-2 infection. These TCRs' antigens remain unknown. Generated by immunoSEQ multiplex PCR, the TCRdb table keeps only in-frame clones and is missing some. The data show approximately 23,000 clones, with about 72% seen just once and approximately 12% held by the top ten. The sequenced sample was CD4+ T cells from PBMCs cultured with HCoV-OC43 spike peptides, obtained before COVID-19 vaccination. The subset denotes: HCoV-OC43 spike overlapping peptide pool stimulation. The receptors were gathered from a human donor who received a COVID-19 vaccine.

The genes are TRBV6-2 or TRBV6-3 and TRBJ1-1; D not certain. CDR3 length: 12 amino acids. Trimming cost V 5 bases and J 8 bases, with 12 bases left between them. Germline CDR1 reads MNHEY; CDR2 reads SVGEGT. DNA of the CDR3: TGTGCCAGCAGTCAATCAGAATACGAAGCTTTCTTT. It is translated as CASSQSEYEAFF.

CDR3 protein: CASSSHQRESETQYF. The CDR3 DNA is TGTGCCAGCAGCTCCCATCAGCGGGAGAGTGAGACCCAGTACTTC. The V gene is TRBV7-9, the J gene TRBJ2-5; 8 bases line up with TRBD2. V lost 4 bases and J lost 5; bases outside the gene matches: 9. Looked up from germline, CDR1 is SEHNR and CDR2 is FQNEAQ (reference sequence). The CDR3 spans 15 residues.

This sequence joins TRBV7-9 and TRBJ2-3; weak D call: TRBD2 (7 bases). This CDR3 is built from 13 residues. CDR1 and CDR2 (germline): SEHNR, FQNEAQ (reference sequence). V was clipped by 11 bases and J by 2 bases, with 14 bases between them. Written as DNA, the CDR3 is TGTGCCGGACGGGGGGCCGCCACAGATACGCAGTATTTT. Encoded protein: CAGRGAATDTQYF.

V is TRBV5-1 and J is TRBJ2-5; a possible D gene is TRBD1 (5 bases). From germline, CDR1 is SGHRS and CDR2 YFSETQ. This CDR3 comprises 13 residues. Trimming removed 9 bases at V and 3 bases at J, with 15 bases between. As DNA, the CDR3 is TGCGCCACCGCCTTCGACAGAAAAGAGACCCAGTACTTC. It is translated as CATAFDRKETQYF.

By its share, this clone is large (0.1 to 1%). The chain combines TRBV19 with TRBJ2-1; perhaps D is TRBD1 or TRBD2 (5 bases each). The V and J ends lost 7 bases and 8 bases respectively, with 24 bases between them. The CDR3 is made up of 16 amino acids. Germline-derived CDR1 and CDR2 are LNHDA and SQIVND (reference sequence). The CDR3 protein is CASIGWGTQTRDEQFF. DNA for the CDR3: TGTGCCAGTATCGGCTGGGGGACCCAAACGAGGGATGAGCAGTTCTTC.

The V and J genes are TRBV5-1 and TRBJ2-7; TRBD1 aligns across 8 bases. From germline, CDR1 is SGHRS and CDR2 YFSETQ. The CDR3 has 15 residues. V shed 0 bases, J shed 2 bases, and the junction held 4 bases outside the gene matches. DNA for the CDR3: TGCGCCAGCAGCTTGGCCGGACAGGGTCCCTACGAGCAGTACTTC. It yields the protein CASSLAGQGPYEQYF.

This clone appeared a single time. The rearrangement uses TRBV2 and TRBJ2-3, with unresolved D. Per the germline V gene, CDR1 is SNHLY and CDR2 is FYNNEI. The V and J ends lost 4 bases and 3 bases respectively, with 14 bases between them. This CDR3 spans 15 amino acids. This chain's CDR3 is CASSAYQMKTDTQYF. The CDR3 DNA reads TGTGCCAGCAGTGCTTACCAGATGAAAACAGATACGCAGTATTTT.

This clone has just a few counts. For the CDR3, the DNA is TGTGCCAGCAGCCAAGTAAATCAGCCCCAGCATTTT. It yields the protein CASSQVNQPQHF. The chain employs TRBV3-1 (or the pseudogene TRBV3-2) and TRBJ1-5; D call uncertain. V dropped 1 base and J dropped 4 bases, with 2 bases sitting between them. Looked up from germline, CDR1 is LGHDT and CDR2 is YNNKEL (reference sequence). The CDR3 spans 12 residues.

V gene TRBV14 combines with J gene TRBJ1-1; D is undetermined. CDR1 is SGHDN, CDR2 FVKESK, per germline. Trimming took off 4 bases at V and 7 bases at J, with 7 bases between the two ends. This CDR3 contains 11 residues. The CDR3 DNA follows: TGTGCCAGCAGCCCGACGGTTGAAGCTTTCTTT. It codes for CASSPTVEAFF.

The chain joins TRBV13 to TRBJ1-2, with a weak D call TRBD1 (5 bases). This CDR3 spans 13 amino acids. CDR1 PRHDT and CDR2 FYEKMQ come from the germline V gene (reference sequence). V gave up 5 bases and J gave up 6 bases, with 13 bases separating them. The CDR3 nucleotides read TGTGCCAGCAGCCTCGGCTCGACAGATGGCTACACCTTC. Protein: CASSLGSTDGYTF. Supplemented by reference TRBV13 and TRBJ1-2, the full variable domain reads AAGVIQSPRHLIKEKRETATLKCYPIPRHDTVYWYQQGPGQDPQFLISFYEKMQSDKGSIPDRFSAQQFSDYHSELNMSSLELGDSALYFCASSLGSTDGYTFGSGTRLTVV.

This clone was seen more than once but under ten times. This chain links TRBV2 with TRBJ2-7; TRBD1 aligns across 11 bases. Trimming took 7 bases from V and 2 from J; bases not matched to a gene: 7. CDR3 size: 15 residues. The germline V gene encodes CDR1 SNHLY and CDR2 FYNNEI. The CDR3 protein is CASIPGQGETYEQYF. The CDR3 bases are TGTGCCAGCATCCCGGGACAGGGGGAAACCTACGAGCAGTACTTC.

This clone was seen once. The chain carries TRBV4-2 and TRBJ2-7; 8 bases line up with TRBD2. This CDR3 has 18 amino acids. J lost 0 bases, V lost 0 bases, and 10 bases had no gene match. Germline CDR1 reads LGHNA; CDR2 reads YNFKEQ. DNA for the CDR3: TGTGCCAGCAGCCAAGATTTGGCCCTAGCGGGTTTCTCCTACGAGCAGTACTTC. This encodes CASSQDLALAGFSYEQYF.

The table lists this clone with a few counts. The J gene is TRBJ1-1, the V gene TRBV6-5, with D unresolved. Deletions cut 9 bases from V and 1 base from J, with 15 bases between. This CDR3 region has 14 residues. Germline loops: CDR1 MNHEY, CDR2 SVGAGI. The CDR3 loop reads CASGGRWTNTEAFF. The CDR3 coding sequence is TGTGCCAGTGGAGGAAGGTGGACGAACACTGAAGCTTTCTTT.

The J gene is TRBJ2-3, the V gene TRBV2; D unclear. CDR3 length: 12 residues. Germline values: CDR1 SNHLY, CDR2 FYNNEI. V was shortened by 7 bases and J by 2 bases, with 7 bases between the two germline ends. CDR3 bases: TGTGCCAGCAATGGTGACACAGATACGCAGTATTTT. Residues: CASNGDTDTQYF. Full variable domain (outside the CDR3, taken from reference TRBV2 and TRBJ2-3): EPEVTQTPSHQVTQMGQEVILRCVPISNHLYFYWYRQILGQKVEFLVSFYNNEISEKSEIFDDQFSVERPDGSNFTLKIRSTKLEDSAMYFCASNGDTDTQYFGPGTRLTVL.

The chain recombines TRBV6-5 with TRBJ2-1; D might be TRBD2 (5 bases). V dropped 3 bases and J dropped 2 bases, with 11 bases sitting between them. The CDR3 extends over 15 amino acids. Germline lookup yields CDR1 MNHEY and CDR2 SVGAGI. The CDR3 is CASSYGRGAYNEQFF. The CDR3 DNA is TGTGCCAGCAGTTATGGGAGAGGCGCCTACAATGAGCAGTTCTTC.

The chain has TRBV24-1 and TRBJ2-1; D may correspond to TRBD1 or TRBD2 (5 bases each). Trimming stripped 9 bases from V and 5 bases from J, with 22 bases between. From germline, CDR1 is KGHDR and CDR2 SFDVKD. The CDR3 contains 16 residues. The CDR3 bases are TGTGCCACCGGCAAGAGGGGACCCCCCCCGCACAATGAGCAGTTCTTC. Protein: CATGKRGPPPHNEQFF.

This clone was found a few times. The J gene is TRBJ2-5, the V gene TRBV7-2; TRBD2 matches at 11 bases. The CDR3 is 16 amino acids. The V segment lost 4 bases and the J segment 5 bases; nucleotides outside the gene matches: 9. Per the germline V gene, CDR1 is SGHTA and CDR2 is FQGNSA. The chain's CDR3 is CASSYVSGGAVETQYF. CDR3 sequence (DNA): TGTGCCAGCAGCTACGTTAGCGGGGGGGCGGTTGAGACCCAGTACTTC.

The rearrangement joins TRBV7-9 to TRBJ1-2, with 7 bases identical to TRBD1. From germline, CDR1 is SEHNR and CDR2 FQNEAQ (reference sequence). V lost 5 bases and J lost 4; bases outside the gene matches: 7. The CDR3 has 14 residues. The CDR3 bases are TGTGCCAGCAGCCCGCCGGGGACAGTCTATGGCTACACCTTC. This codes for CASSPPGTVYGYTF.

This chain connects TRBV6-4 to TRBJ2-3; no clear D gene. CDR1 is MRHNA, CDR2 SNTAGT, per germline. This CDR3 comprises 11 residues. Trimming removed 4 bases from V and 6 bases from J, with 5 bases in between. The chain's CDR3 is CASSVGDTQYF. CDR3 bases: TGTGCCAGCAGTGTTGGGGATACGCAGTATTTT.

The chain couples TRBV29-1 to TRBJ2-1; D unresolved. Looked up from germline, CDR1 is SQVTM and CDR2 is ANQGSEA. The CDR3 runs 13 residues. The ends were cut back, 6 bases at V and 4 bases at J, with 13 bases in the middle. CDR3 coding DNA: TGCAGCGTCGCCTCACCAGGTTACAATGAGCAGTTCTTC. It is translated as CSVASPGYNEQFF.

The chain is built from TRBV3-1 (or the pseudogene TRBV3-2) and TRBJ2-2; 9 bases align to TRBD1. J was trimmed by 4 bases and V by 0 bases; bases with no gene match: 6. Germline values: CDR1 LGHDT, CDR2 YNNKEL (reference sequence). The CDR3 is made up of 17 amino acids. The CDR3 loop reads CASSQEGQGRTTGELFF. The CDR3 DNA reads TGTGCCAGCAGCCAAGAAGGACAGGGGCGAACCACCGGGGAGCTGTTTTTT.

The chain has TRBV7-9 and TRBJ2-6; unclear D gene. The CDR3 runs 18 residues. Germline V gives CDR1 SEHNR, CDR2 FQNEAQ (reference sequence). V lost 5 bases to trimming and J lost 5 bases, with 22 bases between them. The CDR3 sequence: CASSTITYHDNRANVLTF. The DNA of the CDR3 is TGTGCCAGCAGCACGATCACATACCATGACAATCGGGCCAACGTCCTGACTTTC.